These T cell receptor beta chains were read from a single sample in a study of blood T cell repertoires in COVID-19. Only in-frame clones appear in the TCRdb table, and some are missing; sequencing was by immunoSEQ multiplex PCR. The sample consists of approximately 400,000 clones, 81% of them appearing once. Sequenced material: peripheral blood. These receptors all come from a human donor with acute or convalescent COVID-19. The donor label of this sample is uncertain. Both conserved end residues are part of each CDR3. D genes are given only for firm matches. Clone sizes are given selectively: once, few, many, or a class where the clone is expanded.

clone_size: .; v_call: TRBV7-2; d_call: TRBD2; j_call: TRBJ2-1; cdr3_nt: TGTGCCAGCAGCCCGGGTTGGGCTAGCGGGAGGGCCGTATTGGGAGAGCAGTTCTTC; cdr3_aa: CASSPGWASGRAVLGEQFF
clone_size: .; v_call: TRBV30; d_call: .; j_call: TRBJ1-6; cdr3_nt: TGTGCCTGGAGTGCACAGGGTGGTCATAATTCACCCCTCCACTTT; cdr3_aa: CAWSAQGGHNSPLHF
clone_size: once; v_call: TRBV10-2; d_call: .; j_call: TRBJ1-5; cdr3_nt: TGCGCCAGCAGTGTGGTGACAGGCGCCCAGCATTTT; cdr3_aa: CASSVVTGAQHF
clone_size: .; v_call: TRBV28; d_call: TRBD1; j_call: TRBJ1-6; cdr3_nt: TGTGCCAGCAGTCCTTCGACAGGGGATTCTTCACCCCTCCACTTT; cdr3_aa: CASSPSTGDSSPLHF
clone_size: .; v_call: TRBV7-2; d_call: TRBD2; j_call: TRBJ2-5; cdr3_nt: TGTGCCAGCAGCTTCGGACTAGCGGGAGCTCAAGAGACCCAGTACTTC; cdr3_aa: CASSFGLAGAQETQYF
clone_size: .; v_call: TRBV27; d_call: .; j_call: TRBJ2-6; cdr3_nt: TGTGCCAGCAGTTATCGACTAATTCCTGGGGCCAACGTCCTGACTTTC; cdr3_aa: CASSYRLIPGANVLTF
clone_size: .; v_call: TRBV19; d_call: TRBD1; j_call: TRBJ1-6; cdr3_nt: TGTGCCAGTAACCGGGACAGATATTCACCCCTCCACTTT; cdr3_aa: CASNRDRYSPLHF
clone_size: few; v_call: TRBV7-9; d_call: .; j_call: TRBJ1-2; cdr3_nt: TGTGCCAGCAGCTTAGAGGCGGCCGTTAATAAGTATGGCTACACCTTC; cdr3_aa: CASSLEAAVNKYGYTF
clone_size: .; v_call: TRBV9; d_call: TRBD2; j_call: TRBJ2-2; cdr3_nt: TGTGCCAGCAGCGTAGGAACTAGCGGGAGATCCGGGGAGCTGTTTTTT; cdr3_aa: CASSVGTSGRSGELFF
clone_size: .; v_call: TRBV6-6; d_call: .; j_call: TRBJ2-7; cdr3_nt: TGTGCCAGCAGTTACTCGACGGTACAGACCTACGAGCAGTACTTC; cdr3_aa: CASSYSTVQTYEQYF
clone_size: .; v_call: TRBV5-8; d_call: TRBD2; j_call: TRBJ2-5; cdr3_nt: TGTGCCAGCAGACCGGGACTAGCGGGCCCAGGGGTGGAGACCCAGTACTTC; cdr3_aa: CASRPGLAGPGVETQYF
clone_size: .; v_call: TRBV4-2; d_call: .; j_call: TRBJ1-5; cdr3_nt: TGTGCCAGCAGCCCCAAGAGGGCCCCCGGGCAGCCCCAGCATTTT; cdr3_aa: CASSPKRAPGQPQHF
clone_size: .; v_call: TRBV5-8; d_call: .; j_call: TRBJ1-6; cdr3_nt: TGTGCCAGCAGCTTGATAGTTTCCTATAATTCACCCCTCCACTTT; cdr3_aa: CASSLIVSYNSPLHF
clone_size: .; v_call: TRBV28; d_call: .; j_call: TRBJ2-5; cdr3_nt: TGTGCCAGCAGATGGGCGGGCAGTGAGAGGGAGACCCAGTACTTC; cdr3_aa: CASRWAGSERETQYF
clone_size: .; v_call: TRBV18; d_call: .; j_call: TRBJ2-5; cdr3_nt: TGTGCCAGCTCGTTCCTCAGGGGAGAGACCCAGTACTTC; cdr3_aa: CASSFLRGETQYF
clone_size: .; v_call: TRBV19; d_call: .; j_call: TRBJ1-2; cdr3_nt: TGTGCCAGTAGCTCAGGCGTTGGCTACACCTTC; cdr3_aa: CASSSGVGYTF
clone_size: few; v_call: TRBV6-5; d_call: .; j_call: TRBJ1-2; cdr3_nt: TGTGCCGCCAAGACCATTTCGAGGGATGGCTACACCTTC; cdr3_aa: CAAKTISRDGYTF
clone_size: .; v_call: TRBV14; d_call: TRBD1; j_call: TRBJ1-2; cdr3_nt: TGTGCCAGCAGCCAAGCGGACAGGAGGGACTATGGCTACACCTTC; cdr3_aa: CASSQADRRDYGYTF
clone_size: .; v_call: TRBV6-5; d_call: TRBD2; j_call: TRBJ2-7; cdr3_nt: TGTGCCAGCAGTTCGGGACTAGCGGCCTACGAGCAGTACTTC; cdr3_aa: CASSSGLAAYEQYF
clone_size: once; v_call: TRBV3-1/TRBV3-2; d_call: TRBD2; j_call: TRBJ2-5; cdr3_nt: TGTGCCAGCAGCCATCAACTAGCGGGGGAACAAGAGACCCAGTACTTC; cdr3_aa: CASSHQLAGEQETQYF